This TCR beta chain stems from a study of radiotherapy plus CTLA-4 blockade in lung cancer. Across the study: Objective response was observed in around a sixth of patients, and disease control in around 31%.

Data came from immunoSEQ multiplex PCR; TCRdb stores just in-frame clones and leaves some out. The table shows around 45,000 clones, with about 70% occurring only once. The V segment lost 2 bases and the J segment 7 bases; nucleotides outside the gene matches: 8. The CDR3 has 15 amino acids. CDR1 is MNHEY, CDR2 SVGAGI, per germline. Overall study results and limits: The study found tumor-derived TCR clones expanded in blood after radiotherapy plus ipilimumab. Early blood T cell clone dynamics reportedly forecast response best, with interferon-beta.

A word on this clone: Its antigen is currently unknown.

The sample was peripheral blood, taken from a patient treated with radiotherapy plus ipilimumab. The sequence derives from a human donor with non-small cell lung cancer who had a partial response to radiotherapy plus ipilimumab. V usage is TRBV6-5 and J usage is TRBJ2-7; 10 bases are shared with TRBD2. CDR3 nucleotide sequence: TGTGCCAGCAGTTACCAAGCGGGAGGGCCGATAGAGCAGTACTTC. Protein: CASSYQAGGPIEQYF.